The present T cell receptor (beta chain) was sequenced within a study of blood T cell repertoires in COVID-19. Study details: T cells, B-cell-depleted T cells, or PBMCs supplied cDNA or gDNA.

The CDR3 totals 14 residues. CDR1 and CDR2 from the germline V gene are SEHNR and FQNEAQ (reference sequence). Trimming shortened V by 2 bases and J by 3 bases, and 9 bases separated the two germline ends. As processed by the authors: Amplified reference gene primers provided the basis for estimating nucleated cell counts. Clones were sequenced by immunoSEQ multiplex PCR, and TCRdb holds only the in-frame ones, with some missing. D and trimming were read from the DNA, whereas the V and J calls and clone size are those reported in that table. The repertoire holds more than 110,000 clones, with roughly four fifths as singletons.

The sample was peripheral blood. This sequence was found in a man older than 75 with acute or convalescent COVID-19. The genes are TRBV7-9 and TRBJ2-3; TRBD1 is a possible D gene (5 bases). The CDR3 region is CASSLSGATDTQYF. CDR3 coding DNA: TGTGCCAGCAGCTTAAGTGGGGCGACAGATACGCAGTATTTT.